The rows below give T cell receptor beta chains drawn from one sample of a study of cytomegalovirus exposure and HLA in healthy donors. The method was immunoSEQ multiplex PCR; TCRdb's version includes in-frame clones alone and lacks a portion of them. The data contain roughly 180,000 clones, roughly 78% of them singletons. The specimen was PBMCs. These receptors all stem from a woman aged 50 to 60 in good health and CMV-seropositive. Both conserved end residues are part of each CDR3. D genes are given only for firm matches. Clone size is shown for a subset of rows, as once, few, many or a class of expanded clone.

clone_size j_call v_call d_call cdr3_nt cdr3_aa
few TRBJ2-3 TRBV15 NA TGTGCCACCAGCAGGAGGGACACACTCTCCGGGGATACGCAGTATTTT CATSRRDTLSGDTQYF
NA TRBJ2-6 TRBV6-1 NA TGTGCCAGCAGTGAACCCGGGGGGGCCAACGTCCTGACTTTC CASSEPGGANVLTF
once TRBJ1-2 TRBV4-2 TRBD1 TGTGCCAGCAGCCTAGGTAGGCTCGGACAGGGTTATGGCTACACCTTC CASSLGRLGQGYGYTF
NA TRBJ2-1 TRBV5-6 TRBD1 TGTGCCAGCAGCCCAATTCCGGGACAGAACAATGAGCAGTTCTTC CASSPIPGQNNEQFF
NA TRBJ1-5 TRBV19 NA TGTGCCAGTACCGTAATCGGACTCAGCAATCAGCCCCAGCATTTT CASTVIGLSNQPQHF
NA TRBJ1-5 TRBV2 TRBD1 TGTGCCAGCAGTGGACAGGGGGCAGGACAGCCCCAGCATTTT CASSGQGAGQPQHF
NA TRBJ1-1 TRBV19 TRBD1 TGTGCCAGTAGTATCTGGGGACAGGGCCTGAACACTGAAGCTTTCTTT CASSIWGQGLNTEAFF
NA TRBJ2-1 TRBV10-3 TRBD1 TGTGCCACCTCGATAGGACAGGGTCCAGGTGAGCAGTTCTTC CATSIGQGPGEQFF
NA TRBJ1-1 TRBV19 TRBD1 TGTGCCAGTAGTTATAGGGGGACCGGGACAGGGGGCGGTGCAGCTTTCTTT CASSYRGTGTGGGAAFF
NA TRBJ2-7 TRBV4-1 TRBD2 TGCGCCAGCAGCCAGGGGGGGATTTCGACTAGCCGTTCTTACGAGCAGTACTTC CASSQGGISTSRSYEQYF
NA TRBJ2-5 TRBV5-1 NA TGCGCCAGCAGCTTGGAGTTGGGGGCCGGGGAGACCCAGTACTTC CASSLELGAGETQYF
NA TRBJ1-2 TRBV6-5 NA TGTGCCAGCAGTTACGACAGAACCTATGGCTACACCTTC CASSYDRTYGYTF
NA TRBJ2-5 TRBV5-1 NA TGCGCCAGCAGCTTGAATAGGGGCCGGTACCAAGAGACCCAGTACTTC CASSLNRGRYQETQYF
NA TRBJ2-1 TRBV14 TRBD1 TGTGCCAGCAGCCAAGCCTTTGACAGGGGGCTGTGGGAGCAGTTCTTC CASSQAFDRGLWEQFF
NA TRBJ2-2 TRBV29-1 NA TGCAGCGTTGAAGGCGGGCGATCCACCGGGGAGCTGTTTTTT CSVEGGRSTGELFF
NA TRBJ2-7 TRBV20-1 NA TGCAGTGCTTCCGACGGGTTCGATCAGTACTTC CSASDGFDQYF
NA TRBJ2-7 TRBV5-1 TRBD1 TGCGCCAGCAGGGGACAGGGGGAATGGGAGCAGTACTTC CASRGQGEWEQYF
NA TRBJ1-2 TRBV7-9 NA TGTGCCAGCCACATCCGCGGGGGGCGCAAGGATGGCTACACCTTC CASHIRGGRKDGYTF
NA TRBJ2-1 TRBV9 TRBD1 TGTGCCAGTCAGACAGGGGAGAGCTCCTACAATGAGCAGTTCTTC CASQTGESSYNEQFF
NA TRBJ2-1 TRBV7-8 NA TGTGCCAGCAGCGGTCGGGGACAACTGGGAAACAATGAGCAGTTCTTC CASSGRGQLGNNEQFF
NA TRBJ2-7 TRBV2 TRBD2 TGCGCCACCTCACGGGGGGGATCCTACGAGCAGTACTTC CATSRGGSYEQYF
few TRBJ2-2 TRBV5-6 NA TGTGCCAGCACCGGGGTTACCGGGGAGCTGTTTTTT CASTGVTGELFF
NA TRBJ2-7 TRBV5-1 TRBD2 TGCGCCAGCAGCTTTGGGGGGGGTTTCGAGGACGAGCAGTACTTC CASSFGGGFEDEQYF
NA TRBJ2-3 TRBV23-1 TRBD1 TGCGCCAGCAGCCTACCCGGACAGGGAGGAGTCACAGATACGCAGTATTTT CASSLPGQGGVTDTQYF
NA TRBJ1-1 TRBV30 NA TGTGCCTGGAAGGGGGTACCCACTGAAGCTTTCTTT CAWKGVPTEAFF
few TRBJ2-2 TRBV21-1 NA TGTGCCAGCAGCAAACCCCTAGTTAACACCGGGGAGCTGTTTTTT CASSKPLVNTGELFF
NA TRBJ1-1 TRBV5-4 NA TGTGCCAGCAGCTTGGGTACAGAAACCACTGAAGCTTTCTTT CASSLGTETTEAFF
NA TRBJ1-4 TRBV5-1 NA TGCGCCAGCAGCCCCGGACAGACAACTAATGAAAAACTGTTTTTT CASSPGQTTNEKLFF
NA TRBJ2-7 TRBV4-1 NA TGCGCCAGCAGCCAAGATGGGGCAAAACAGGACTTC CASSQDGAKQDF
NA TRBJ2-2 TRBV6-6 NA TGTGCCAGCAGTTACGGAGGGAACGGGGAGCTGTTTTTT CASSYGGNGELFF
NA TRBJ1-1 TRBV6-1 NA TGTGCCAGCAGTGAAGGCGGAGCGAACCACTTT CASSEGGANHF
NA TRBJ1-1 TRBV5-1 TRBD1 TGCGCCAGCAGCTTGGAGGCAGGGGGCGCGGGCACTGAAGCTTTCTTT CASSLEAGGAGTEAFF
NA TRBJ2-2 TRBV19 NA TGTGCCAGTAGTATTCTTTCCAGGGGAGCCGGGGAGCTGTTTTTT CASSILSRGAGELFF
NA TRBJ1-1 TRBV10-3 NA TGTGCCATCAGTGTCGGAGGCTTCGAAGCTTTCTTT CAISVGGFEAFF
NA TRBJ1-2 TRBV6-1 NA TGTGCCAGCAGTGAAGAACTCCCGATAAGTCCCAACTATGGCTACACCTTC CASSEELPISPNYGYTF
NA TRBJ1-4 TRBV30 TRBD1 TGTGCCTGGAGTGACAGGGGCCGCGGAAATGAAAAACTGTTTTTT CAWSDRGRGNEKLFF
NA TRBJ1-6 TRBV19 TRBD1 TGTGCCAGTAGTATCGGACAGGGAAAATCACCCCTCCACTTT CASSIGQGKSPLHF
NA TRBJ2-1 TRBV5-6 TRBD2 TGTGCCAGCAGCACTGGACTAGCGGGGCTTGAGCAGTTCTTC CASSTGLAGLEQFF
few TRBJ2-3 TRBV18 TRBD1 TGTGCCAGCTCGTCAACAGGGGGCGCCGCAGATACGCAGTATTTT CASSSTGGAADTQYF
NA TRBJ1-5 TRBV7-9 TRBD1 TGTGCCAGCAGCTTTTTCACCGGGACAGGGGGGAATCAGCCCCAGCATTTT CASSFFTGTGGNQPQHF
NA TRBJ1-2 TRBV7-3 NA TGTGCCAGCAGCCAAACCCCCGCGGGAAGAGGCTACACCTTC CASSQTPAGRGYTF
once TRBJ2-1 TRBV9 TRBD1 TGTGCCAGCAGCAAAGGGGACAGCCACAATGAGCAGTTCTTC CASSKGDSHNEQFF
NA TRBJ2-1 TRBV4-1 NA TGCGCCAGCAGCCAATCACAGGGTCAACGTTATGAGCAGTTCTTC CASSQSQGQRYEQFF